The 8 T cell receptor beta chains in this list originate from one sample, sequenced in a study of metastatic and nonmetastatic thyroid tumors (dated by TCRdb to the early 2020s). Library creation used PCR. Sequencing used an Illumina HiSeq 4000. The public reads were quality trimmed at Q25 with fastp and then assembled into clones with MiXCR by TCRdb, keeping productive beta chains. For this sample the table gives around 40,000 clones, of which around an eighth were detected only once. Together, the top ten hold approximately 9.5% of the sample. None of the patients had been given any treatment before thyroid surgery. The sample comprised blood. Receptors were obtained from a female donor with papillary thyroid cancer or a benign thyroid nodule (not recorded which). Some clones in this sample may be carry-over from other donors' samples.

There are many counts of this clone. V is TRBV9 and J is TRBJ2-7; unclear D gene. The CDR3 length is 16 residues. V lost 0 bases and J lost 0, with 13 bases in between. Germline CDR1 reads SGDLS; CDR2 reads YYNGEE. The CDR3 nucleotides are TGTGCCAGCAGCGTAGAGTCCACCGCCGGCTCCTACGAGCAGTACTTC. Protein: CASSVESTAGSYEQYF.

This clone was picked up many times. The rearrangement uses TRBV3-2 and TRBJ2-7; TRBD2 was called by the table and not checked on the DNA. TRBV3-2 is listed as a pseudogene. The CDR3 runs 17 residues. Here the CDR3 reads CASSQTGLAGGQDEQYF. The CDR3 DNA sequence: TGTGCCAGCAGCCAAACAGGACTAGCGGGAGGGCAGGACGAGCAGTACTTC.

The V gene is TRBV11-2, the J gene TRBJ2-7; 12 positions match TRBD1. CDR1 SGHAT and CDR2 FQNNGV come from the germline V gene. This CDR3 contains 18 residues. V gave up 4 bases and J gave up 5 bases; unmatched junction bases: 15. In DNA, the CDR3 is TGTGCCAGCAGCTCACCACGGGACAGGGGGCCGGGTTTCAACGAGCAGTACTTC. The encoded protein is CASSSPRDRGPGFNEQYF.

This clone appeared once. With a much larger clone just one base away, this may be a read error. This chain links TRBV20-1 with TRBJ1-1; D is possibly TRBD1 (5 bases). The CDR3 spans 11 residues. CDR1 and CDR2 from the germline V gene are DFQATT and SNEGSKA (reference sequence). CDR3 residues: CSAWRGTEALF. CDR3 bases: TGCAGTGCTTGGAGGGGCACTGAAGCTTTGTTT.

This clone appeared a few times. V gene TRBV11-2 combines with J gene TRBJ1-2, with TRBD1 matching over 7 bases. The CDR3 is made up of 17 amino acids. CDR1 and CDR2 (germline): SGHAT, FQNNGV. The junction had 16 bases not matched to a gene; V was cut back by 5 bases and J by 4 bases. The chain's CDR3 is CASSPWDSGAIGYGYTF. The CDR3 DNA reads TGTGCCAGCAGCCCATGGGACAGCGGGGCTATCGGCTATGGCTACACCTTC.

In its sample, this clone ranks as medium-sized. The V gene is TRBV6-1, the J gene TRBJ1-5; no definite D call. The CDR3 sequence is 13 residues long. Trimming removed 2 bases from V and 7 bases from J, with 9 bases in between. CDR1 MNHNS and CDR2 SASEGT come from the germline V gene. CDR3 DNA: TGTGCCAGCAGTGAAACACAGAGACAGCCCCAGCATTTT. This gives the protein CASSETQRQPQHF.

This clone was observed a handful of times. The chain joins TRBV7-3 to TRBJ1-1, with D maybe TRBD1 (6 bases). The germline V and J ends were trimmed by 4 bases and 4 bases, with 13 bases remaining between them. Germline V CDR1 and CDR2: SGHTA, FQGTGA. This CDR3 region has 14 residues. The CDR3 DNA reads as TGTGCCAGCAGCTCAGCGGGACAATTCACTGAAGCTTTCTTT. As protein: CASSSAGQFTEAFF.

This clone was detected ten times or more. The chain uses TRBV3-1 and TRBJ2-3; the match to TRBD2 covers 12 bases. The CDR3 has 15 amino acids. Losses at the gene ends were 4 bases for V and 4 bases for J; bases not matched to a gene: 3. Germline CDR1 reads LGHDT; CDR2 reads YNNKEL (reference sequence). The CDR3 DNA is TGTGCCAGCAGCCCCGGACTAGCGGGGTCAGATACGCAGTATTTT. It codes for CASSPGLAGSDTQYF.